This T cell receptor beta chain was recorded in a study of blood T cell repertoires in COVID-19. Study information: Acute-phase and convalescent COVID-19 samples originated in the United States, Italy and Spain. PBMCs, B-cell-depleted T cells, or T cells were the source of the cDNA or gDNA that made up the material.

The ends were cut back, 5 bases at V and 4 bases at J, with 9 bases in the middle. In germline, CDR1 is SGHTA, CDR2 FQGNSA. There are 13 residues in the CDR3. Data came from immunoSEQ multiplex PCR; TCRdb stores just in-frame clones and leaves some out. Of hundreds of thousands of clones in the sample, 83% were seen once. Donors were grouped by their self-reported clinical history. Exposed volunteers were people who met a COVID-19 case within 2 weeks before study entry. Specimen: PBMCs or T cells enriched from blood (not recorded which). The chain recombines TRBV7-2 with TRBJ1-5; weak D call: TRBD1 (5 bases). This TCR came from a woman in her forties or fifties who had been exposed to COVID-19. The CDR3: CASSGQMNQPQHF. The CDR3 DNA follows: TGTGCCAGCAGCGGACAAATGAATCAGCCCCAGCATTTT. The full variable domain, its missing parts supplied by reference TRBV7-2 and TRBJ1-5, is GAGVSQSPSNKVTEKGKDVELRCDPISGHTALYWYRQSLGQGLEFLIYFQGNSAPDKSGLPSDRFSAERTGGSVSTLTIQRTQQEDSAVYLCASSGQMNQPQHFGDGTRLSIL.